The 3 T cell receptor beta chains below all came from one sample that was sequenced in a study of blood T cell repertoires in COVID-19. This table comes from immunoSEQ multiplex PCR, and its TCRdb copy is limited to in-frame clones, with some not included. The table lists about 36,000 clones, 90% of them singletons. Sequencing was performed on peripheral blood. The receptors derive from a human donor in a cohort sampled during active COVID-19.

This chain uses TRBV19 with TRBJ2-5, with 10 positions matching TRBD2. The germline V gene encodes CDR1 LNHDA and CDR2 SQIVND (reference sequence). The CDR3 is 18 amino acids. Trimming at V came to 3 bases and at J to 1 base, leaving 11 bases not matched to a gene. The chain's CDR3 is CASSMGLAGVWAQETQYF. CDR3 sequence (DNA): TGTGCCAGTAGTATGGGTCTAGCGGGAGTTTGGGCCCAAGAGACCCAGTACTTC.

This rearrangement joins TRBV7-3 to TRBJ2-7; 8 nucleotides match TRBD1. Germline V lookup: CDR1 SGHTA, CDR2 FQGTGA. Trimming cost V 6 bases and J 2 bases; bases outside gene matches: 3. The CDR3 runs to 13 residues. The DNA of the CDR3 is TGTGCCAGCAGTAGGACAGGGACCTACGAGCAGTACTTC. Protein sequence: CASSRTGTYEQYF.

The rearrangement uses TRBV9 and TRBJ2-3; possible D gene TRBD2, 6 bases. The germline gives CDR1 SGDLS, CDR2 YYNGEE. Trimming pared 2 bases from V and 4 bases from J, leaving 8 bases between. The CDR3 is 13 residues long. The CDR3 nucleotides read TGTGCCAGCAGCGTTCCGGGGGCAGATACGCAGTATTTT. Its protein is CASSVPGADTQYF.